This paragraph covers one T cell receptor beta chain sequence. Authors' processing steps: Estimates of nucleated cell counts were drawn from the amplification of reference gene primers. Measured with immunoSEQ multiplex PCR; TCRdb has only the in-frame clones, and not every one. V and J calls and clone size are those listed in that table; D and trimming were worked out from the DNA. The sample shows some 87,000 clones, about 86% of them seen only once. This sample was taken from a study of blood T cell repertoires in COVID-19. The overall study: COVID-19 samples, acute and convalescent, were from the United States, Italy and Spain. T cells, B-cell-depleted T cells, or PBMCs supplied cDNA or gDNA.

Sample: peripheral blood. The receptor comes from a man older than 75 with active or convalescent COVID-19.

Here the CDR3 reads CAWKGGRDPDTQYF. In DNA form, the CDR3 reads TGTGCCTGGAAAGGCGGGAGGGATCCAGATACGCAGTATTTT. J is TRBJ2-3 and V is TRBV30; 9 positions match TRBD2. After removal of 4 bases from V and 4 bases from J, the junction contained 6 bases not matched to a gene. Germline-derived CDR1 and CDR2 are GTSNPN and SVGIG (reference sequence). The CDR3 has 14 residues.